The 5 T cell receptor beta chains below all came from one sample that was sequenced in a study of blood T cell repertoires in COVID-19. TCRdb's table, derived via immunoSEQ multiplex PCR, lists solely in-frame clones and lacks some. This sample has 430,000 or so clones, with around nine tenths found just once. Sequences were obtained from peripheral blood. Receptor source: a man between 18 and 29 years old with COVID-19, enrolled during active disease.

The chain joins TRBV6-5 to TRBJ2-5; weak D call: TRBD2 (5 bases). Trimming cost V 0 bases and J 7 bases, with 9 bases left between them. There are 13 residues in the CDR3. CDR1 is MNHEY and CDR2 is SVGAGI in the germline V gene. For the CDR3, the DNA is TGTGCCAGCAGTTACTCTTCCCTAGCGACCCAGTACTTC. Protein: CASSYSSLATQYF.

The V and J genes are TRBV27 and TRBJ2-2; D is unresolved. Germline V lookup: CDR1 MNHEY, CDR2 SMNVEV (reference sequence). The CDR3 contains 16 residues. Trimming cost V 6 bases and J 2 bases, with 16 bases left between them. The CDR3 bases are TGTGCCAGCAGACCCCGTCCAACAGTTAACACCGGGGAGCTGTTTTTT. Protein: CASRPRPTVNTGELFF.

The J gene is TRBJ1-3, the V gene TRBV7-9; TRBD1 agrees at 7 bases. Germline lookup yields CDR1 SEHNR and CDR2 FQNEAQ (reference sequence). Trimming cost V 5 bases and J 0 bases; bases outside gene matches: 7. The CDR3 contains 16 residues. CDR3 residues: CASSVGGGVSGNTIYF. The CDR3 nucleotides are TGTGCCAGCAGCGTAGGGGGCGGTGTCTCTGGAAACACCATATATTTT.

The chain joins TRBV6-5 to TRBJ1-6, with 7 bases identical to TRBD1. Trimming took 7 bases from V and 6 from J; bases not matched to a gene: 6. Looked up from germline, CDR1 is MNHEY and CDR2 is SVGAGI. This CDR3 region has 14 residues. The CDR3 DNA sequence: TGTGCCAGCATGAACAGGGGAGGTAATTCACCCCTCCACTTT. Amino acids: CASMNRGGNSPLHF.

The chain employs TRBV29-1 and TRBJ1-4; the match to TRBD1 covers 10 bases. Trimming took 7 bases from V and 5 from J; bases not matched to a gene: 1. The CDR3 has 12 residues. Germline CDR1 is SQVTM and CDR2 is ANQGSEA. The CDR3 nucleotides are TGCAGCGGGACAGGGGGGAATGAAAAACTGTTTTTT. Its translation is CSGTGGNEKLFF.